The rows below give T cell receptor beta chains drawn from one sample of a study of T cells in Graves' hyperthyroidism and ophthalmopathy. TCRdb re-called the multiplex PCR reads with MiXCR, one entry per CDR3 protein. The sample lists 700,000 or so distinct CDR3 sequences, around 17% occurring once. What was sequenced was blood. The source is a man younger than 35 with Graves' hyperthyroidism. CDR3s include the opening cysteine and the closing phenylalanine or tryptophan. Fields, in order: V gene, clone size, D gene, J gene, CDR3 length, CDR3 protein, CDR3 DNA. A D gene is named only where the DNA matches it firmly. A row's size may be missing; if present it is once, few, many or a size class.

v_call: TRBV7-2; clone_size: many; d_call: NA; j_call: TRBJ2-1; cdr3_length: 16; cdr3_aa: CASSLSRAKLNNEQFF; cdr3_nt: TGTGCCAGCAGCCTCAGTCGGGCCAAATTAAACAATGAGCAGTTCTTC
v_call: TRBV5-1; clone_size: NA; d_call: NA; j_call: TRBJ2-1; cdr3_length: 14; cdr3_aa: CASSFRGLNNEQFF; cdr3_nt: TGCGCCAGCAGCTTCAGGGGTCTGAACAATGAGCAGTTCTTC
v_call: TRBV18; clone_size: NA; d_call: TRBD1; j_call: TRBJ1-5; cdr3_length: 17; cdr3_aa: CASSALYRGSRNQPQHF; cdr3_nt: TGTGCCAGCTCAGCTTTGTACAGGGGTTCGCGCAATCAGCCCCAGCATTTT
v_call: TRBV11-3; clone_size: many; d_call: NA; j_call: TRBJ1-1; cdr3_length: 13; cdr3_aa: CASSLSGFAEAFF; cdr3_nt: TGTGCCAGCAGCTTATCGGGATTCGCTGAAGCTTTCTTT
v_call: TRBV3-1; clone_size: many; d_call: NA; j_call: TRBJ2-3; cdr3_length: 14; cdr3_aa: CASSQGWITDTQYF; cdr3_nt: TGTGCCAGCAGCCAAGGGTGGATCACAGATACGCAGTATTTT
v_call: TRBV6-5; clone_size: few; d_call: NA; j_call: TRBJ2-2; cdr3_length: 15; cdr3_aa: CASSYVFANTGELFF; cdr3_nt: TGTGCCAGCAGTTACGTGTTCGCGAACACCGGGGAGCTGTTTTTT
v_call: TRBV18; clone_size: few; d_call: NA; j_call: TRBJ2-5; cdr3_length: 11; cdr3_aa: CASSPSRGQYF; cdr3_nt: TGTGCCAGCTCCCCGAGTCGCGGCCAGTACTTC
v_call: TRBV6-2/TRBV6-3; clone_size: many; d_call: NA; j_call: TRBJ2-1; cdr3_length: 14; cdr3_aa: CASQRPRAYNEQFF; cdr3_nt: TGTGCCAGCCAGCGGCCTAGAGCCTACAATGAGCAGTTCTTC
v_call: TRBV15; clone_size: many; d_call: TRBD1; j_call: TRBJ1-4; cdr3_length: 18; cdr3_aa: CATSRDYGDSRANEKLFF; cdr3_nt: TGTGCCACCAGCAGAGATTACGGGGACAGCCGGGCTAATGAAAAACTGTTTTTT
v_call: TRBV12-5; clone_size: NA; d_call: NA; j_call: TRBJ1-1; cdr3_length: 14; cdr3_aa: CASGLEAGDTEAFF; cdr3_nt: TGTGCTAGTGGTTTGGAGGCGGGGGACACTGAAGCTTTCTTT
v_call: TRBV10-3; clone_size: NA; d_call: NA; j_call: TRBJ2-7; cdr3_length: 14; cdr3_aa: CASSWGDMGYEQYF; cdr3_nt: TGTGCCAGCAGTTGGGGAGACATGGGCTACGAGCAGTACTTC
v_call: TRBV3-1; clone_size: NA; d_call: NA; j_call: TRBJ2-5; cdr3_length: 14; cdr3_aa: CASSQGQLQETQYF; cdr3_nt: TGTGCCAGCAGCCAAGGACAGTTACAAGAGACCCAGTACTTC
v_call: TRBV20-1; clone_size: once; d_call: NA; j_call: TRBJ2-1; cdr3_length: 12; cdr3_aa: CSAPLRAGEQFF; cdr3_nt: TGCAGTGCCCCCCTTAGGGCAGGGGAGCAGTTCTTC
v_call: TRBV27; clone_size: NA; d_call: TRBD1; j_call: TRBJ2-3; cdr3_length: 13; cdr3_aa: CATYGQASDTQYF; cdr3_nt: TGTGCCACCTATGGACAGGCTTCAGATACGCAGTATTTT
v_call: TRBV19; clone_size: few; d_call: NA; j_call: TRBJ2-1; cdr3_length: 15; cdr3_aa: CASSRTVTSYNEQFF; cdr3_nt: TGTGCCAGTAGCAGGACAGTGACGTCCTACAATGAGCAGTTCTTC
v_call: TRBV4-3; clone_size: few; d_call: TRBD1; j_call: TRBJ1-6; cdr3_length: 15; cdr3_aa: CASSQAGQDNSPLHF; cdr3_nt: TGCGCCAGCAGCCAAGCGGGACAGGATAATTCACCCCTCCACTTT
v_call: TRBV3-1; clone_size: once; d_call: TRBD2; j_call: TRBJ2-5; cdr3_length: 14; cdr3_aa: CASSAWGIAGTQYF; cdr3_nt: TGTGCCAGCAGCGCTTGGGGGATAGCGGGGACCCAGTACTTC
v_call: TRBV7-8; clone_size: many; d_call: NA; j_call: TRBJ2-7; cdr3_length: 13; cdr3_aa: CASSREGGHEQYF; cdr3_nt: TGTGCCAGCAGTAGGGAGGGGGGCCACGAGCAGTACTTC
v_call: TRBV6-1; clone_size: many; d_call: NA; j_call: TRBJ2-1; cdr3_length: 13; cdr3_aa: CASGGRVSNEQFF; cdr3_nt: TGTGCCAGCGGTGGGCGAGTTAGCAATGAGCAGTTCTTC
v_call: TRBV30; clone_size: many; d_call: TRBD2; j_call: TRBJ2-2; cdr3_length: 15; cdr3_aa: CAWSELAGAAGELFF; cdr3_nt: TGTGCCTGGAGTGAACTAGCGGGAGCTGCCGGGGAGCTGTTTTTT
v_call: TRBV7-9; clone_size: many; d_call: NA; j_call: TRBJ2-1; cdr3_length: 19; cdr3_aa: CASSPRGLEVHHSYNEQFF; cdr3_nt: TGTGCCAGCAGCCCCCGTGGGTTGGAAGTCCACCACTCCTACAATGAGCAGTTCTTC
v_call: TRBV6-1; clone_size: many; d_call: NA; j_call: TRBJ2-1; cdr3_length: 14; cdr3_aa: CASSRGRAPYEQFF; cdr3_nt: TGTGCCAGTTCGCGGGGGCGGGCTCCGTATGAGCAGTTCTTC